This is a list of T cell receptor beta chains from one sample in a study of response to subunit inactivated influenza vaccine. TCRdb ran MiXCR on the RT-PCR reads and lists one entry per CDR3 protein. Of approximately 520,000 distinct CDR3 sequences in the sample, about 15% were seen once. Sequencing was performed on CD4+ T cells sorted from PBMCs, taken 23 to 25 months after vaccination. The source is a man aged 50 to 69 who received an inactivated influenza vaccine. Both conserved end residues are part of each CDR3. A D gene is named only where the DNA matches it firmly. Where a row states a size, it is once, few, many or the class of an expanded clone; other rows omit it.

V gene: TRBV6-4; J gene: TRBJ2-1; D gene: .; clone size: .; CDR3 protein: CASSDSQGQGQWEQFF; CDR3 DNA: TGTGCCAGCAGTGACTCACAGGGTCAGGGACAATGGGAGCAGTTCTTC
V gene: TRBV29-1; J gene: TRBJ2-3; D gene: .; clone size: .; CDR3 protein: CSADGSTDTQYF; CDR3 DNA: TGCAGCGCTGACGGGAGCACAGATACGCAGTATTTT
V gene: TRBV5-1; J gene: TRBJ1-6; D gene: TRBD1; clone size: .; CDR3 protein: CAGNPGQGVDSPLHF; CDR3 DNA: TGCGCCGGCAACCCGGGACAGGGGGTTGATTCACCCCTCCACTTT
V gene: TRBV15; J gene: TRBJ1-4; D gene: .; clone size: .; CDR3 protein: CATSRGGTTNEKLFF; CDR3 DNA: TGTGCCACCAGCAGAGGCGGGACAACTAATGAAAAACTGTTTTTT
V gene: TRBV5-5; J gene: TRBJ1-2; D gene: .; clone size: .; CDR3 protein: CASSTSRLTHGYTF; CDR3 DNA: TGTGCCAGCAGCACTAGTCGGTTAACCCATGGCTACACCTTC
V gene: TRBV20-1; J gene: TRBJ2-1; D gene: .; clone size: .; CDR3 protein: CSARDLPEQFF; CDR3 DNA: TGCAGTGCTAGAGATCTGCCTGAGCAGTTCTTC
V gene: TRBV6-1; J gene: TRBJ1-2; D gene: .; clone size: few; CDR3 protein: CATHKRGYYGYTF; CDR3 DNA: TGTGCCACCCACAAACGGGGGTACTATGGCTACACCTTC
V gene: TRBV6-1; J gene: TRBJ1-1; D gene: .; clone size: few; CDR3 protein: CASRENMNTEAFF; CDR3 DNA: TGTGCCAGCAGGGAGAACATGAACACTGAAGCTTTCTTT
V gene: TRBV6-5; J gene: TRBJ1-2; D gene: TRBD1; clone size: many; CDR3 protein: CASSYVRTGGGYGYTF; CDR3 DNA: TGTGCCAGCAGTTACGTGAGGACAGGGGGCGGATATGGCTACACCTTC
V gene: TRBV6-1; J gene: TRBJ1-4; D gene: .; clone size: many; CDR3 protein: CASSLNLAKEKLFF; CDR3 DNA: TGTGCCAGCAGCCTGAACCTCGCGAAAGAAAAACTGTTTTTT
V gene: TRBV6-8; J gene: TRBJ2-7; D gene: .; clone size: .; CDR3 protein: CASSNFRDTFSYEQYF; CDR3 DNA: TGTGCCAGCAGTAACTTCCGGGACACCTTTTCCTACGAGCAGTACTTC
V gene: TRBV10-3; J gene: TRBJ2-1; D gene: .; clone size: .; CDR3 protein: CAISPRGGGEISEQFF; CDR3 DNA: TGTGCCATCAGTCCGAGGGGAGGGGGCGAGATTAGTGAGCAGTTCTTC
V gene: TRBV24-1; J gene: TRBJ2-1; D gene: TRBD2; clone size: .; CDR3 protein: CATSDFLGTAGGNLPYNEQFF; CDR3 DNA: TGTGCCACCAGTGATTTCCTGGGAACAGCGGGGGGTAACCTTCCCTACAATGAGCAGTTCTTC
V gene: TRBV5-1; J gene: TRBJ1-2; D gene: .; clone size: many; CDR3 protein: CASSFGRQNGYTF; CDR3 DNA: TGCGCCAGCAGCTTTGGGAGACAGAATGGCTACACCTTC
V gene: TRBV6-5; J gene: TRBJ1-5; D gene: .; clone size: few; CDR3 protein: CASSYDSSNQPQHF; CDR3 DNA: TGTGCCAGCAGTTACGACAGCAGCAATCAGCCCCAGCATTTT
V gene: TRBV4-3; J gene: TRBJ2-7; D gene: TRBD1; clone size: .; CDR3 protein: CASSQGDRGYEQYF; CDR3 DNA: TGCGCCAGCAGCCAAGGGGACAGGGGCTACGAGCAGTACTTC
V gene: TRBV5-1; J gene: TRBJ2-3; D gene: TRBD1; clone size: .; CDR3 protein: CASSQGAGTDTQYF; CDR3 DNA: TGCGCCAGCAGCCAGGGGGCCGGAACAGATACGCAGTATTTT
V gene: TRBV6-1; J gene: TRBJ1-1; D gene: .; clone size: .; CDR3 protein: CASSRGQLMNTEAFF; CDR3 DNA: TGTGCCAGCAGCCGAGGACAGCTCATGAACACTGAAGCTTTCTTT
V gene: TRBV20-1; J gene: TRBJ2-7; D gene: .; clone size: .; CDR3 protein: CSALIPRGYSYEQYF; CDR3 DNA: TGCAGTGCCCTGATCCCCAGGGGCTATTCCTACGAGCAGTACTTC
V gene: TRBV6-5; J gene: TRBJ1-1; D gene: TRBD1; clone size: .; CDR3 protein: CASSMTGLAFF; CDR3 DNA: TGTGCCAGCAGTATGACAGGGTTAGCTTTCTTT
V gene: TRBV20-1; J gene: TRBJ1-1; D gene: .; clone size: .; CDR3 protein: CSASLGTPNTEAFF; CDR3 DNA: TGCAGTGCTAGTCTCGGGACACCGAACACTGAAGCTTTCTTT
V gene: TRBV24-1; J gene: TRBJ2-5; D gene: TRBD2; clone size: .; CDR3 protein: CATSDHPGLAGGQETQYF; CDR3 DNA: TGTGCCACCAGTGATCACCCGGGACTAGCGGGAGGTCAAGAGACCCAGTACTTC
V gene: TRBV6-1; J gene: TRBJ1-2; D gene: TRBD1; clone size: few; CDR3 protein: CASRIGVGTGPGYTF; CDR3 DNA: TGTGCCAGCAGAATAGGGGTTGGGACAGGGCCTGGCTACACCTTC
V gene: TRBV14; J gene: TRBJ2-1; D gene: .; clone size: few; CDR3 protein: CASSQVLPLSYNEQFF; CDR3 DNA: TGTGCCAGCAGCCAAGTTCTCCCCCTGTCCTACAATGAGCAGTTCTTC
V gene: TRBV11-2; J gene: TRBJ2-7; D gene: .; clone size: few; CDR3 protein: CASSFPLGQSYEQYF; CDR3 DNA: TGTGCCAGCAGCTTTCCCTTAGGACAGTCCTACGAGCAGTACTTC
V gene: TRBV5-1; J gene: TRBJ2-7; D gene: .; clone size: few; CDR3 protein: CASSPQGSYEQYF; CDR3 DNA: TGCGCCAGCAGCCCCCAGGGCTCCTACGAGCAGTACTTC
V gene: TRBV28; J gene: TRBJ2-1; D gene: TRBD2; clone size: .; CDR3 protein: CASSQILAGGRNEQFF; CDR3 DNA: TGTGCCAGCAGTCAGATTCTAGCGGGGGGGCGCAATGAGCAGTTCTTC
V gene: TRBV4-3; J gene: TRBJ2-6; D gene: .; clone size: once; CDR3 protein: CASSQAEITSGANVLTF; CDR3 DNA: TGCGCCAGCAGCCAAGCGGAGATTACCTCTGGGGCCAACGTCCTGACTTTC
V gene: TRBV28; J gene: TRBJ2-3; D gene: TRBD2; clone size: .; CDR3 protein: CASSPSGSSDTQYF; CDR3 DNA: TGTGCCAGCAGCCCTAGCGGGAGTTCAGATACGCAGTATTTT
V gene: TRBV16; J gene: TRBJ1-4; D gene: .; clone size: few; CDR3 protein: CASSQSMWEKLFF; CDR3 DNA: TGTGCCAGCAGCCAATCGATGTGGGAAAAACTGTTTTTT
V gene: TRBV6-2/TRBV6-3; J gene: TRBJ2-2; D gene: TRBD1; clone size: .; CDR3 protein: CASRDRVTGELFF; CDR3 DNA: TGTGCCAGCAGAGACAGGGTAACCGGGGAGCTGTTTTTT
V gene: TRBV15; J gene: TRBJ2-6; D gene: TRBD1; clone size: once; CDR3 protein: CATSRYRGSGANVLTF; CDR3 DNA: TGTGCCACCAGCAGATACAGGGGCTCTGGGGCCAACGTCCTGACTTTC
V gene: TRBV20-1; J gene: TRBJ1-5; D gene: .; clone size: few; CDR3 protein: CSALVQGHAEEPQHF; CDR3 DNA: TGCAGTGCTCTCGTTCAGGGACACGCTGAGGAGCCCCAGCATTTT
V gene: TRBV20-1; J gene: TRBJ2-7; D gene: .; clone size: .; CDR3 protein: CSARDPTRGREQYF; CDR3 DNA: TGCAGTGCTAGAGATCCCACTAGGGGTCGTGAGCAGTACTTC
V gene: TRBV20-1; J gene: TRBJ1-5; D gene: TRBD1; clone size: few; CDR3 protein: CSAGRRQGGRPQHF; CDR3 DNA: TGCAGTGCTGGGCGGAGACAGGGCGGTCGGCCCCAGCATTTT
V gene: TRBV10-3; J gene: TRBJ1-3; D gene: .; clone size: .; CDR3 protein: CAISVTEVSGNTIYF; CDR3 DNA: TGTGCCATCAGTGTGACAGAAGTTTCTGGAAACACCATATATTTT
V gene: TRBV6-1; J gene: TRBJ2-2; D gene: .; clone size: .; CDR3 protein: CASSGHRAPIMSGELFF; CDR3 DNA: TGTGCCAGCAGTGGGCATAGGGCTCCGATTATGTCCGGGGAGCTGTTTTTT
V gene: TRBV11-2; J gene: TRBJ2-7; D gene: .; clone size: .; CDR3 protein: CASSLGGRNSYEQYF; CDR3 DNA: TGTGCCAGCAGCTTAGGAGGACGCAACTCCTACGAGCAGTACTTC
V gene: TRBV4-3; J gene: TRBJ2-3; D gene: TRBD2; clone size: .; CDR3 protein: CASSQVLQREGTQYF; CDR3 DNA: TGCGCCAGCAGCCAAGTTCTGCAGCGGGAGGGTACGCAGTATTTT
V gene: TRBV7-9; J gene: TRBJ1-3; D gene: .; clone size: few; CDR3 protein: CASSLVSAVSGNTIYF; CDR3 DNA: TGTGCCAGCAGCTTAGTCTCGGCCGTCTCTGGAAACACCATATATTTT
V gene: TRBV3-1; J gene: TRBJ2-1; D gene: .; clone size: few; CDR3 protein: CASSQVWRLLIPYNEQFF; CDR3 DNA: TGTGCCAGCAGCCAAGTCTGGCGGCTACTAATTCCCTACAATGAGCAGTTCTTC
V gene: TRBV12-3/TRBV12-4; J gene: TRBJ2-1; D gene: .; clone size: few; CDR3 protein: CASRAMNPAPSHNEQFF; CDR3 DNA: TGTGCCAGCAGGGCCATGAACCCCGCGCCCTCTCACAATGAGCAGTTCTTC
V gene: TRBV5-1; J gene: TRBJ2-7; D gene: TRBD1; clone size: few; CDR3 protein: CASSLSQGTYEQYF; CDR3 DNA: TGCGCCAGCAGCTTATCACAGGGGACCTACGAGCAGTACTTC
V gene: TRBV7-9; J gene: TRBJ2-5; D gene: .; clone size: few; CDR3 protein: CASSVDWETQYF; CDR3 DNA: TGTGCCAGCAGCGTCGATTGGGAGACCCAGTACTTC
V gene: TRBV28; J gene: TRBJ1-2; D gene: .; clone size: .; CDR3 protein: CASSWGQSNYGYTF; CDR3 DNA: TGTGCCAGCAGTTGGGGTCAGTCGAACTATGGCTACACCTTC
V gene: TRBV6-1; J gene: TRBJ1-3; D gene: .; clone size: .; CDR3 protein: CASRKAGSSGNTIYF; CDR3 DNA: TGTGCCAGCAGGAAGGCAGGGAGCTCTGGAAACACCATATATTTT
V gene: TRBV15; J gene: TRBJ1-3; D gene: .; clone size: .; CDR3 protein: CATSRTTGFFGNTIYF; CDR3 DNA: TGTGCCACCAGCAGAACTACAGGGTTCTTCGGAAACACCATATATTTT
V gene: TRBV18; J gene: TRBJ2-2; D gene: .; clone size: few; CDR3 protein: CASSPPRRTENTGELFF; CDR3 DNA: TGTGCCAGCTCACCACCGAGGAGGACAGAGAACACCGGGGAGCTGTTTTTT
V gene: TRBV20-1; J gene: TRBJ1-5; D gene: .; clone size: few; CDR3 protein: CSALLVGQPQHF; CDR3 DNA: TGCAGTGCCTTACTAGTCGGGCAGCCCCAGCATTTT
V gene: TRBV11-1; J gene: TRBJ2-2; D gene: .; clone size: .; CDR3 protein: CASSPGRGQPGELFF; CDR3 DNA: TGTGCCAGCAGCCCCGGGAGGGGGCAACCCGGGGAGCTGTTTTTT
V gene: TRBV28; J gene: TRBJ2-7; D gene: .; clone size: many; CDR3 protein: CASSGGGSGNYEQYF; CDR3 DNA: TGTGCCAGCAGTGGCGGTGGTAGCGGAAACTACGAGCAGTACTTC
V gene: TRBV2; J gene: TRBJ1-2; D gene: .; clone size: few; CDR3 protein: CASSEPPIQGYYGYTF; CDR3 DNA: TGTGCCAGCAGTGAACCCCCAATACAGGGTTACTATGGCTACACCTTC
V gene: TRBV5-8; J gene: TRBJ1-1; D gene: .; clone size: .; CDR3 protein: CASSHQGRGLEAFF; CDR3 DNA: TGTGCCAGCAGCCACCAGGGGCGCGGGCTCGAAGCTTTCTTT
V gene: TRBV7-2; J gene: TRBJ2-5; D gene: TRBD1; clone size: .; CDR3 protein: CASSWGTGGSQTQYF; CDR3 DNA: TGTGCCAGCAGCTGGGGGACAGGGGGTAGCCAGACCCAGTACTTC
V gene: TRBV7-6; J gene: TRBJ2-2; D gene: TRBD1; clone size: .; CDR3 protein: CASSLASQGIGELFF; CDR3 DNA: TGTGCCAGCAGCTTAGCGTCACAGGGGATCGGGGAGCTGTTTTTT
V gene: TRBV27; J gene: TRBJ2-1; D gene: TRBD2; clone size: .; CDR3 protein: CASSPYPRAGGNEQFF; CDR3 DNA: TGTGCCAGCAGTCCCTACCCCAGGGCGGGAGGCAATGAGCAGTTCTTC
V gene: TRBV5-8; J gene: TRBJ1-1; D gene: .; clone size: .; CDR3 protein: CASSPRRQLNTEAFF; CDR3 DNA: TGTGCCAGCAGCCCCCGGCGTCAGTTGAACACTGAAGCTTTCTTT